This T cell receptor (beta chain) was sequenced during a study of T-cell memory formation after mild COVID-19. Study context: Largely donor-specific sequence clusters came from two donors. Study results and caveats: Some clones that responded were present in memory (sampled pre-infection), which suggests cross-reactive memory joined.

Employing constant-segment primers, 5'RACE generated TCR alpha and TCR beta cDNA libraries bearing sample barcodes and UMIs. TCRdb analysed the 5' RACE reads with MiXCR anew, one entry per CDR3 protein. This sample has 280,000 or so distinct CDR3 sequences, with around 8% found just once. This clonotype occurred a few times. Its antigen is unidentified. Trimming left V 5 bases short and J 7 bases short, with 17 bases between. The CDR3 extends over 15 amino acids. Germline lookup yields CDR1 SGHAT and CDR2 FQNNGV. The chain employs TRBV11-2 and TRBJ1-4, with unresolved D. The sequence came from a man aged 18 to 30 who had mild COVID-19 (a few samples of this study predate the infection). Cell type and time point are not known. What was sequenced was PBMCs or a T cell subset sorted from them (not recorded which). The CDR3: CASSPAGGHSEKLFF. DNA for the CDR3: TGTGCCAGCAGCCCCGCGGGCGGCCATAGTGAAAAACTGTTTTTT.